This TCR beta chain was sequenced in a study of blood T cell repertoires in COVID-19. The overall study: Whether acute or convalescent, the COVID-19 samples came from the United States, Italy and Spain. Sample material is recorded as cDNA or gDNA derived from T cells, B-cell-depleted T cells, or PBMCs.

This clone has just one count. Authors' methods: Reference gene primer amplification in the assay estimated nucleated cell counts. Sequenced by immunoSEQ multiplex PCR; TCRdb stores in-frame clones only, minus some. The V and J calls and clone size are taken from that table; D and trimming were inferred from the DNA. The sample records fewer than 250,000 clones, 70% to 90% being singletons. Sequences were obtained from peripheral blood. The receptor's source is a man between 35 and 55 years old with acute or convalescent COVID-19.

CDR3 DNA sequence: TGCGCCAGCAGCTCCCGACAGGACAGGGAGCTGTTTTTT. Translated, it gives CASSSRQDRELFF. The chain couples TRBV5-1 to TRBJ2-2, with D perhaps TRBD1 (6 bases). The CDR3 covers 13 residues. V dropped 3 bases and J dropped 9 bases, with 12 bases sitting between them. CDR1 and CDR2 from the germline V gene are SGHRS and YFSETQ.